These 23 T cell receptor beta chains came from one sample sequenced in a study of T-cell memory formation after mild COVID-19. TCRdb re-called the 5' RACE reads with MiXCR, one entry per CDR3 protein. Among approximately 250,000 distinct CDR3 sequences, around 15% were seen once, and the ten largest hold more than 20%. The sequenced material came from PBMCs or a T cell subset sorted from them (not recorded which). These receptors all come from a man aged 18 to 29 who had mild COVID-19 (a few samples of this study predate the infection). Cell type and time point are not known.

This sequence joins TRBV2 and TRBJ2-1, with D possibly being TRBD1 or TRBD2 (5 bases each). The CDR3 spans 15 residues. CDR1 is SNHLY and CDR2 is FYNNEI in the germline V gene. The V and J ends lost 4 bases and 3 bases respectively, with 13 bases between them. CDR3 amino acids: CASSGSGSYYNEQFF. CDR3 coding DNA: TGTGCCAGCAGTGGATCAGGGAGCTACTACAATGAGCAGTTCTTC.

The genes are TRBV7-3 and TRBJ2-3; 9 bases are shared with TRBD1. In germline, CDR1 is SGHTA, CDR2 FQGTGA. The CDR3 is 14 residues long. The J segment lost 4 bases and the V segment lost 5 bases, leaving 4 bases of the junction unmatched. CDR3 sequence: CASSPGQGSDTQYF. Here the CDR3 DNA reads TGTGCCAGCAGCCCGGGACAGGGATCAGATACGCAGTATTTT.

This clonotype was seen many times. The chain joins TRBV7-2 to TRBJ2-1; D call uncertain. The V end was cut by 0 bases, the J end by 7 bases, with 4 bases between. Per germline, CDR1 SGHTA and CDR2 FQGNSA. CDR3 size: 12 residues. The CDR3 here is CASSLARNEQFF. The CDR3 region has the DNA TGTGCCAGCAGCTTAGCCCGGAATGAGCAGTTCTTC.

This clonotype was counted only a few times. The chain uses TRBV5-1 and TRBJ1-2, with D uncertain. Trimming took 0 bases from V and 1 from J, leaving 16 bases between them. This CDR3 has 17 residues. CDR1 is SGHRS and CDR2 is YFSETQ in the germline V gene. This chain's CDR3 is CASSLVLAGTNNYGYTF. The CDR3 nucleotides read TGCGCCAGCAGCTTGGTCCTTGCAGGTACCAATAACTATGGCTACACCTTC.

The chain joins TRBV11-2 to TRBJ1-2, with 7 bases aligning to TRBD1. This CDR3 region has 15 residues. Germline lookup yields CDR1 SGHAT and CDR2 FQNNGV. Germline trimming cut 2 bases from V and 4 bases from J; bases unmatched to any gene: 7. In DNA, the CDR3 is TGTGCCAGCAGCTTAATTCCAGGGGGGAGCTATGGCTACACCTTC. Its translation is CASSLIPGGSYGYTF. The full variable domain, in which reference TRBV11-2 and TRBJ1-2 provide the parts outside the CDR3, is EAGVAQSPRYKIIEKRQSVAFWCNPISGHATLYWYQQILGQGPKLLIQFQNNGVVDDSQLPKDRFSAERLKGVDSTLKIQPAKLEDSAVYLCASSLIPGGSYGYTFGSGTRLTVV.

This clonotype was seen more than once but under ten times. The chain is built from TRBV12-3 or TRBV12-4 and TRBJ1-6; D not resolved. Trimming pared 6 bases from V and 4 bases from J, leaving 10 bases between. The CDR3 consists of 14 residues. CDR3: CASRGSGYNSPLHF. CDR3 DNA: TGTGCCAGCAGGGGCTCGGGATATAATTCACCCCTCCACTTT.

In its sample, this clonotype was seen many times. The CDR3 reads CSALLAGGLSHEQFF. The DNA of the CDR3 is TGCAGTGCTCTCCTAGCGGGGGGACTAAGTCATGAGCAGTTCTTC. The chain combines TRBV20-1 with TRBJ2-1; 11 bases fit TRBD2. There are 15 residues in the CDR3. The germline CDR1 and CDR2 sequences are DFQATT and SNEGSKA (reference sequence). After removal of 5 bases from V and 8 bases from J, the junction contained 11 bases not matched to a gene.

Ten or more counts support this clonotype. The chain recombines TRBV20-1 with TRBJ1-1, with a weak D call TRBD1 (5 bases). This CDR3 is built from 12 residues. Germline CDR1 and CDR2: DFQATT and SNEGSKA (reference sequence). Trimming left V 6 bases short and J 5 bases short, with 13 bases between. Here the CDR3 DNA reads TGCAGTGCCCGTAGGGGAGGGACTGAAGCTTTCTTT. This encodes CSARRGGTEAFF.

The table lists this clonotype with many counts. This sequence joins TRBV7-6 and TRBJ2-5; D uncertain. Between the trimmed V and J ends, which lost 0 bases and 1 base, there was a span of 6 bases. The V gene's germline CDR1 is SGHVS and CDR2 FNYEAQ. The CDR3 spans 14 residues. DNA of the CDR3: TGTGCCAGCAGCTTAGCGACCAGCCAAGAGACCCAGTACTTC. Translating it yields CASSLATSQETQYF.

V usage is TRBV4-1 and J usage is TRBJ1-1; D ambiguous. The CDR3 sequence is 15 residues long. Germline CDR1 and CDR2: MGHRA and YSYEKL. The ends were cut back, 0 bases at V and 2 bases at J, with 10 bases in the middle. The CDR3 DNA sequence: TGCGCCAGCAGCCAAGATAGGGCAGCAAACACTGAAGCTTTCTTT. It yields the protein CASSQDRAANTEAFF.

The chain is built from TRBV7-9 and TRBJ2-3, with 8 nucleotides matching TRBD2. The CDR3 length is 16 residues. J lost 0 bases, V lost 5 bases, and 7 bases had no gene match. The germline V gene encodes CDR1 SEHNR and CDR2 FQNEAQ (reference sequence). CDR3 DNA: TGTGCCAGCAGCCCCCGAGCGGGGGTGAGCACAGATACGCAGTATTTT. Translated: CASSPRAGVSTDTQYF.

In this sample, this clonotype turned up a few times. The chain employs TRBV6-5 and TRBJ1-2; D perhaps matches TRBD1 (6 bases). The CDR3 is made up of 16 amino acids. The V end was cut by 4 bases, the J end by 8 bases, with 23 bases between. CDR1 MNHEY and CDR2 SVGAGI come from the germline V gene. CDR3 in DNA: TGTGCCAGCAGTTGGAGGACCCTGGGGGCATTCGGGGGCTACACCTTC. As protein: CASSWRTLGAFGGYTF.

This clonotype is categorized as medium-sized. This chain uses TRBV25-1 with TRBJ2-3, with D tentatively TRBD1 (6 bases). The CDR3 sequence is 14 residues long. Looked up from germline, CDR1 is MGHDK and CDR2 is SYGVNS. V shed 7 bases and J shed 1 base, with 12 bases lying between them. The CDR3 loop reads CASTSGAGTDTQYF. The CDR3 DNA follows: TGTGCCAGCACATCAGGGGCTGGCACAGATACGCAGTATTTT. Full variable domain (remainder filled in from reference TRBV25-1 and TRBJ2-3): EADIYQTPRYLVIGTGKKITLECSQTMGHDKMYWYQQDPGMELHLIHYSYGVNSTEKGDLSSESTVSRIRTEHFPLTLESARPSHTSQYLCASTSGAGTDTQYFGPGTRLTVL.

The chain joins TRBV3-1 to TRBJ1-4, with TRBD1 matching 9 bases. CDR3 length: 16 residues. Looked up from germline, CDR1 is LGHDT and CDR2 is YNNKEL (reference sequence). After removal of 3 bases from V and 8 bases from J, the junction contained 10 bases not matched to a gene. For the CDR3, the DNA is TGTGCCAGCAGCCACCTAACAGGGGGCGAGGACGAAAAACTGTTTTTT. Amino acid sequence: CASSHLTGGEDEKLFF.

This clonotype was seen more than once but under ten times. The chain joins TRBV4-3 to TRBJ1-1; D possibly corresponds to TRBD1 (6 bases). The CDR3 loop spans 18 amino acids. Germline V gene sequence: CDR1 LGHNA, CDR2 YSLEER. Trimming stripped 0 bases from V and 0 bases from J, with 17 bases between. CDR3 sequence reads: CASSQEGTSAAMNTEAFF. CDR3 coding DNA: TGCGCCAGCAGCCAAGAGGGGACATCGGCCGCTATGAACACTGAAGCTTTCTTT.

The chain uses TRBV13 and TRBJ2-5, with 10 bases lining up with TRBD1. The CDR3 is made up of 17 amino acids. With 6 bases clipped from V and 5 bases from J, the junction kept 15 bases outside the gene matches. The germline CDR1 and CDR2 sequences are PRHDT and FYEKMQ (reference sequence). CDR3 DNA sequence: TGTGCCAGCAGTGAATTTCTCGGGACAGGGGTAGTGGAGACCCAGTACTTC. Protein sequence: CASSEFLGTGVVETQYF.

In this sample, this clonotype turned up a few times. The CDR3 sequence: CATSESRSNTGELFF. In DNA form, the CDR3 reads TGTGCCACCAGTGAAAGTCGATCAAACACCGGGGAGCTGTTTTTT. The chain uses TRBV24-1 and TRBJ2-2; D is unresolved. Germline V lookup: CDR1 KGHDR, CDR2 SFDVKD. Trimming removed 4 bases from V and 2 bases from J, with 10 bases in between. The CDR3 covers 15 residues.

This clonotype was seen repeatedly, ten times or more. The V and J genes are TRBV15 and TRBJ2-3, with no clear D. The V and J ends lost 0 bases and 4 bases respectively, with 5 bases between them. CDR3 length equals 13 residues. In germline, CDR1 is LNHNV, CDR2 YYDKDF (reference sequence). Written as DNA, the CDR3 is TGTGCCACCAGCAGAGATCGCCCAGATACGCAGTATTTT. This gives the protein CATSRDRPDTQYF.

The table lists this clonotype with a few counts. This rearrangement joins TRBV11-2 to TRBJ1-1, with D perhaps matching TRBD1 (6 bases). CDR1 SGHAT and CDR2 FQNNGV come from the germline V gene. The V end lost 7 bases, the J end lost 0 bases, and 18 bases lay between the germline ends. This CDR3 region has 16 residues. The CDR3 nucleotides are TGTGCCAGCACCCGCGGCAGGGGCGGGATGAACACTGAAGCTTTCTTT. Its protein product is CASTRGRGGMNTEAFF.

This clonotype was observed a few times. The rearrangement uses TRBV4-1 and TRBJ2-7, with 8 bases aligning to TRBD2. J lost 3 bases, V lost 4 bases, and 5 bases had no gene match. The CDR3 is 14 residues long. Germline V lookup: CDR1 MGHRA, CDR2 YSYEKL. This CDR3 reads CASSPGGDSYEQYV. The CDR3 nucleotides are TGCGCCAGCAGCCCCGGGGGGGATAGCTACGAGCAGTACGTC.

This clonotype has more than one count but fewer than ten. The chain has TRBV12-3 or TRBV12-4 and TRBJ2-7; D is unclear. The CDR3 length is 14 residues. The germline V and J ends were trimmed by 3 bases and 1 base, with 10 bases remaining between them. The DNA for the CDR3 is TGTGCCAGCAGTTTGATGTTAGATTCCTACGAGCAGTACTTC. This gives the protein CASSLMLDSYEQYF.

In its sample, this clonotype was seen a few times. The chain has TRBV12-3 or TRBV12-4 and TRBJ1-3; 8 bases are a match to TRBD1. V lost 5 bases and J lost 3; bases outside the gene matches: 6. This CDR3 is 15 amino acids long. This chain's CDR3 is CASSLQGAGGNTIYF. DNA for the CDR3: TGTGCCAGCAGTCTTCAGGGGGCAGGTGGAAACACCATATATTTT.

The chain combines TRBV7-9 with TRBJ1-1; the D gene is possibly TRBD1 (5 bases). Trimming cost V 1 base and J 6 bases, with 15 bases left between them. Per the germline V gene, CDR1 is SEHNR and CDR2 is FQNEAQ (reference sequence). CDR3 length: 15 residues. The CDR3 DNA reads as TGTGCCAGCAGCTTAGTTCAGGGCAGCGCCGCTGAAGCTTTCTTT. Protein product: CASSLVQGSAAEAFF. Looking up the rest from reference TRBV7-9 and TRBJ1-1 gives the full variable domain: DTGVSQNPRHKITKRGQNVTFRCDPISEHNRLYWYRQTLGQGPEFLTYFQNEAQLEKSRLLSDRFSAERPKGSFSTLEIQRTEQGDSAMYLCASSLVQGSAAEAFFGQGTRLTVV.